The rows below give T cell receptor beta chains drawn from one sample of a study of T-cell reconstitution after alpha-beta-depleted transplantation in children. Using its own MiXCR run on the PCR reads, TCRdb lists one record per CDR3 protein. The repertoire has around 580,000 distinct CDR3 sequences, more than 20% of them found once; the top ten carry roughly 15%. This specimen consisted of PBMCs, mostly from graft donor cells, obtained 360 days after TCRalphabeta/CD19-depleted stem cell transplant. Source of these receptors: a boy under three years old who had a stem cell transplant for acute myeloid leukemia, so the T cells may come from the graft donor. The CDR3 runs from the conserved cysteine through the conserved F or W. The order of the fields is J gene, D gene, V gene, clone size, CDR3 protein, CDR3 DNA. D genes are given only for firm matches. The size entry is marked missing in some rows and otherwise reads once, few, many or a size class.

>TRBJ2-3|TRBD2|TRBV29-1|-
CSVERGSGAYTDTQYF
TGCAGCGTTGAACGGGGAAGCGGGGCCTACACAGATACGCAGTATTTT
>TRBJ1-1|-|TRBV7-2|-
CASNRQGPEAFF
TGTGCCAGCAACCGTCAGGGCCCTGAAGCTTTCTTT
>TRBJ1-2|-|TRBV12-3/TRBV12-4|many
CASQAAGAYGYTF
TGTGCCAGCCAAGCCGCCGGGGCCTATGGCTACACCTTC
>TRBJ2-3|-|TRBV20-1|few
CSARAETDTQYF
TGCAGTGCTAGAGCGGAGACAGATACGCAGTATTTT
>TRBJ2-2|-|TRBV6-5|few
CASSYFILPNTGELFF
TGTGCCAGCAGTTACTTTATCCTACCGAACACCGGGGAGCTGTTTTTT
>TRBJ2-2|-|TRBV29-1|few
CSVRPSSNTGELFF
TGCAGCGTTCGACCCAGCAGTAACACCGGGGAGCTGTTTTTT
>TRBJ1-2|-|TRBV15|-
CATSRGGPSTGAYGYTF
TGTGCCACCAGCAGGGGGGGACCTTCGACAGGAGCCTATGGCTACACCTTC
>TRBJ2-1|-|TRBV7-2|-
CASSLERKFSYNEQFF
TGTGCCAGCAGCTTAGAGAGAAAATTCTCCTACAATGAGCAGTTCTTC
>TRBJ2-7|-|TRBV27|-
CASSYDSTYEQYF
TGTGCCAGCAGTTACGACAGCACCTACGAGCAGTACTTC
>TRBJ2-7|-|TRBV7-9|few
CASSRDHPPYEQYF
TGTGCCAGCAGCCGGGACCACCCTCCCTACGAGCAGTACTTC
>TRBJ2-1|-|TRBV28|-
CASSSPGPRGYNEQFF
TGTGCCAGCAGTTCCCCGGGACCCAGGGGATACAATGAGCAGTTCTTC